A selection of T cell receptor beta chains follows, all from one sample in a study of shared clonotypes between healthy human individuals. Generated by immunoSEQ multiplex PCR, the TCRdb table keeps only in-frame clones and is missing some. The profile covers around 2.1 million clones, with nearly 97% appearing a single time and 0.1% to 0.15% taken by the ten largest. Source material: naive CD4+ T cells sorted from blood. The receptors shown here come from a man aged 18 to 29 in good health. The CDR3 runs from the conserved cysteine through the conserved F or W. Each record gives: D gene, clone size, V gene, J gene, CDR3 DNA, CDR3 protein. The D gene is left open where the match is weak. Rows may omit the clone size; those that give it use once, few, many or a size class.

D: -
size: once
V: TRBV12-5
J: TRBJ1-2
DNA: TGTGCTAGTGGTTTTAACCAGGGGAACTATGGCTACACCTTC
CDR3: CASGFNQGNYGYTF

D: TRBD2
size: -
V: TRBV29-1
J: TRBJ2-3
DNA: TGCAGCGTTGATCAGGCAGCGGGGTCGAGCGCAGATACGCAGTATTTT
CDR3: CSVDQAAGSSADTQYF

D: -
size: -
V: TRBV6-5
J: TRBJ2-1
DNA: TGTGCCAGCAGTTCCGAGGGGAACTCCTACAATGAGCAGTTCTTC
CDR3: CASSSEGNSYNEQFF

D: -
size: -
V: TRBV19
J: TRBJ1-5
DNA: TGTGCCAGTAGTGCTGTCCAGAATAGCAATCAGCCCCAGCATTTT
CDR3: CASSAVQNSNQPQHF

D: TRBD2
size: once
V: TRBV10-3
J: TRBJ2-3
DNA: TGTGCCATCAGTGAGTCGACTGCGGGACTAAGCACAGATACGCAGTATTTT
CDR3: CAISESTAGLSTDTQYF

D: -
size: few
V: TRBV9
J: TRBJ1-1
DNA: TGTGCCAGCAGCGTTGGACAGTCAAGAGCTGAAGCTTTCTTT
CDR3: CASSVGQSRAEAFF

D: TRBD1
size: -
V: TRBV6-1
J: TRBJ2-7
DNA: TGTGCCAGCAGGACAGGGTTCTCCTACGAGCAGTACTTC
CDR3: CASRTGFSYEQYF

D: -
size: -
V: TRBV10-3
J: TRBJ2-4
DNA: TGTGCCATCAGCCGGGAGAGCAAAAACATTCAGTACTTC
CDR3: CAISRESKNIQYF

D: -
size: -
V: TRBV9
J: TRBJ1-2
DNA: TGTGCCAGCAGCGTAGCTTTTCGTGAATTGGATGGCTACACCTTC
CDR3: CASSVAFRELDGYTF

D: TRBD1
size: -
V: TRBV19
J: TRBJ2-7
DNA: TGTGCCAGTAGTACACCGGGACAGGGTCGGTACGAGCAGTACTTC
CDR3: CASSTPGQGRYEQYF

D: -
size: -
V: TRBV4-3
J: TRBJ2-7
DNA: TGCGCCAGCAGCCAGGAACAGGAGTCCTACGAGCAGTACTTC
CDR3: CASSQEQESYEQYF

D: TRBD2
size: -
V: TRBV7-6
J: TRBJ2-3
DNA: TGTGCCAGCAGCTCCTACGGGACTAGCGGGACAGATACGCAGTATTTT
CDR3: CASSSYGTSGTDTQYF

D: -
size: -
V: TRBV4-1
J: TRBJ2-5
DNA: TGCGCCAGCAGCCTAGGAGTCCAAGAGACCCAGTACTTC
CDR3: CASSLGVQETQYF

D: TRBD1
size: once
V: TRBV5-1
J: TRBJ2-3
DNA: TGCGCCAGCAGCTTGGCCGAGGGGACAGGCCTCACAGATACGCAGTATTTT
CDR3: CASSLAEGTGLTDTQYF

D: TRBD1
size: -
V: TRBV6-1
J: TRBJ1-2
DNA: TGTGCCAGCAGTGAACCCGACAGGGGGAGTTATGGCTACACCTTC
CDR3: CASSEPDRGSYGYTF

D: TRBD1
size: once
V: TRBV5-6
J: TRBJ1-6
DNA: TGTGCCAGCAGCTTGGGAACCGGGACAGGGCATTCACCCCTCCACTTT
CDR3: CASSLGTGTGHSPLHF

D: -
size: -
V: TRBV10-1
J: TRBJ2-1
DNA: TGCGCCAGCAGTGAGTCTGTCCTCGGTGTGAATGAGCAGTTCTTC
CDR3: CASSESVLGVNEQFF

D: TRBD1
size: -
V: TRBV9
J: TRBJ2-1
DNA: TGTGCCAGCAGCCCCCCCGGGACAGGGAGGGATGAGCAGTTCTTC
CDR3: CASSPPGTGRDEQFF

D: -
size: -
V: TRBV5-1
J: TRBJ2-7
DNA: TGCGCCAGCAGCTTGGGGACCTTGGGGAGCTCCTACGAGCAGTACTTC
CDR3: CASSLGTLGSSYEQYF

D: TRBD1
size: -
V: TRBV10-3
J: TRBJ2-1
DNA: TGTGCCCCCAGCAAGTGGGACAGGCGTGATGAGCAGTTCTTC
CDR3: CAPSKWDRRDEQFF

D: TRBD1
size: -
V: TRBV10-1
J: TRBJ1-5
DNA: TGCGCCAGCAGTGGGGTACAGGGGGGCAGCAATCAGCCCCAGCATTTT
CDR3: CASSGVQGGSNQPQHF

D: TRBD1
size: -
V: TRBV18
J: TRBJ1-1
DNA: TGTGCCAGCTCACCCTTAGCGCCGACAGGGGCGCCCACTGAAGCTTTCTTT
CDR3: CASSPLAPTGAPTEAFF

D: -
size: -
V: TRBV5-1
J: TRBJ2-7
DNA: TGCGCCAGCAGCTTGGAGCAGCTCTACGAGCAGTACTTC
CDR3: CASSLEQLYEQYF

D: TRBD1
size: once
V: TRBV7-9
J: TRBJ1-1
DNA: TGTGCCAGCAGCGGTCGGACAGGGGACACTGAAGCTTTCTTT
CDR3: CASSGRTGDTEAFF

D: -
size: -
V: TRBV19
J: TRBJ1-2
DNA: TGTGCCAGTAGTACCCCAGGGAAGGGCTCCTATGGCTACACCTTC
CDR3: CASSTPGKGSYGYTF

D: -
size: -
V: TRBV14
J: TRBJ2-7
DNA: TGTGCCAGCAGCCAAGATTTCCGTCAAGGGGGTCTATTCGCGCAGTACTTC
CDR3: CASSQDFRQGGLFAQYF

D: TRBD1
size: -
V: TRBV6-1
J: TRBJ1-3
DNA: TGTGCCAGCAGTGCAGACAGGGGTTCTGGAAACACCATATATTTT
CDR3: CASSADRGSGNTIYF

D: -
size: -
V: TRBV18
J: TRBJ1-4
DNA: TGTGCCAGCTCACCACGGGATCTCCTATCCAATGAAAAACTGTTTTTT
CDR3: CASSPRDLLSNEKLFF

D: -
size: -
V: TRBV18
J: TRBJ2-7
DNA: TGTGCCAGCTCACCGCTGGCTGGTACCTACGAGCAGTACTTC
CDR3: CASSPLAGTYEQYF

D: -
size: -
V: TRBV28
J: TRBJ2-7
DNA: TGTGCCAGCAGTTTAAGTTTAGGGGCAGGTGGCCCCTACGAGCAGTACTTC
CDR3: CASSLSLGAGGPYEQYF

D: -
size: -
V: TRBV7-9
J: TRBJ1-1
DNA: TGTGCCAGCAGCGCCAACACTGAAGCTTTCTTT
CDR3: CASSANTEAFF

D: -
size: -
V: TRBV12-1
J: TRBJ1-4
DNA: TGTGCCAGCAGCTTTGCGGCAGGGCGGAATGAAAAACTGTTTTTT
CDR3: CASSFAAGRNEKLFF

D: TRBD1
size: -
V: TRBV27
J: TRBJ1-6
DNA: TGTGCCAGCAGGTCGGGACAGGGGTATAATTCACCCCTCCACTTT
CDR3: CASRSGQGYNSPLHF

D: -
size: -
V: TRBV12-5
J: TRBJ1-5
DNA: TGTGCTTCCCAGGGGTCTGATGGGCCCCAGCATTTT
CDR3: CASQGSDGPQHF

D: -
size: once
V: TRBV7-2
J: TRBJ2-1
DNA: TGTGCCAGCAGCTTGTCGACAGAGAGCTCCTACAATGAGCAGTTCTTC
CDR3: CASSLSTESSYNEQFF

D: TRBD1
size: -
V: TRBV6-1
J: TRBJ2-7
DNA: TGTGCCAGCAGTCCGGGACAGACCTACGAGCAGTACTTC
CDR3: CASSPGQTYEQYF

D: TRBD1
size: -
V: TRBV28
J: TRBJ1-5
DNA: TGTGCCAGCAGCCCCACAGGGGGCCCAAGCAATCAGCCCCAGCATTTT
CDR3: CASSPTGGPSNQPQHF

D: -
size: once
V: TRBV6-1
J: TRBJ2-4
DNA: TGTGCCAGCACCGGGGGCGTAAAGAACTTAAACATTCAGTACTTC
CDR3: CASTGGVKNLNIQYF

D: -
size: -
V: TRBV11-2
J: TRBJ2-1
DNA: TGTGCCAGCGGTGACGTACATGAGCAGTTCTTC
CDR3: CASGDVHEQFF

D: TRBD1
size: -
V: TRBV10-3
J: TRBJ1-6
DNA: TGTGCCATCAGTGAGTCGGGCAGGACAGGGGTGGATTCACCCCTCCACTTT
CDR3: CAISESGRTGVDSPLHF

D: -
size: -
V: TRBV6-5
J: TRBJ2-1
DNA: TGTGCCAGCAGCCTTGACCGCCCCCCTAGATATGAGCAGTTCTTC
CDR3: CASSLDRPPRYEQFF

D: TRBD2
size: -
V: TRBV10-3
J: TRBJ2-7
DNA: TGTGCCATCAGTGAGTCGGCGGGGGGGCCCTACGAGCAGTACTTC
CDR3: CAISESAGGPYEQYF

D: -
size: -
V: TRBV14
J: TRBJ1-2
DNA: TGTGCCAGCAGCCAAGGGTCCCGGTCCTTGCGGGGCTACACCTTC
CDR3: CASSQGSRSLRGYTF

D: -
size: -
V: TRBV7-2
J: TRBJ1-2
DNA: TGTGCCAGCAGCTTAAATGGGGATACTAACTATGGCTACACCTTC
CDR3: CASSLNGDTNYGYTF

D: -
size: -
V: TRBV7-9
J: TRBJ1-1
DNA: TGTGCCAGCAGCCGCGGGGATATGAACACTGAAGCTTTCTTT
CDR3: CASSRGDMNTEAFF

D: -
size: -
V: TRBV30
J: TRBJ2-1
DNA: TGTGCCTGGAGTGTGCGAGGGCAGGGATACAATGAGCAGTTCTTC
CDR3: CAWSVRGQGYNEQFF

D: -
size: few
V: TRBV5-1
J: TRBJ2-7
DNA: TGCGCCAGCAGCTTAGGACGGAGTAACGAGCAGTACTTC
CDR3: CASSLGRSNEQYF

D: -
size: -
V: TRBV18
J: TRBJ2-5
DNA: TGTGCCAGCTCCCCAGGCGGTTGGTACCAAGAGACCCAGTACTTC
CDR3: CASSPGGWYQETQYF

D: TRBD2
size: once
V: TRBV30
J: TRBJ2-7
DNA: TGTGCCCATAGCGGGAGGGGGACCTACGAGCAGTACTTC
CDR3: CAHSGRGTYEQYF

D: TRBD1
size: -
V: TRBV18
J: TRBJ2-2
DNA: TGTGCCAGCTCACCCGGGCAGGGGGCCTACACCGGGGAGCTGTTTTTT
CDR3: CASSPGQGAYTGELFF

D: TRBD1
size: -
V: TRBV18
J: TRBJ1-5
DNA: TGTGCCAGCTCACCAAATCAGGGGGAGAATCAGCCCCAGCATTTT
CDR3: CASSPNQGENQPQHF

D: -
size: -
V: TRBV30
J: TRBJ1-4
DNA: TGTGCCTGGAGTGGGGGGGCTTATGAAAAACTGTTTTTT
CDR3: CAWSGGAYEKLFF

D: -
size: -
V: TRBV11-2
J: TRBJ2-5
DNA: TGTGCCAGCAGCCCGGAATACTTCCAAGAGACCCAGTACTTC
CDR3: CASSPEYFQETQYF

D: -
size: -
V: TRBV28
J: TRBJ1-2
DNA: TGTGCCAGTCGGCAAATCGGGGTTTCCAACTATGGCTACACCTTC
CDR3: CASRQIGVSNYGYTF

D: TRBD1
size: -
V: TRBV30
J: TRBJ1-1
DNA: TGTGCCTGGAGCCGGACAGGGGGCCAGAACACTGAAGCTTTCTTT
CDR3: CAWSRTGGQNTEAFF

D: -
size: -
V: TRBV7-9
J: TRBJ2-5
DNA: TGTGCCAGCAGCTTAGTTGCAGGGATGGGAGAGACCCAGTACTTC
CDR3: CASSLVAGMGETQYF

D: TRBD2
size: -
V: TRBV5-1
J: TRBJ2-3
DNA: TGCGCCAGCAGCAGCCAACTAGCGGGTACAGATACGCAGTATTTT
CDR3: CASSSQLAGTDTQYF

D: TRBD1
size: -
V: TRBV30
J: TRBJ2-7
DNA: TGTGCCTGGACTGGGACAGGGCGATCGGGCGAGCAGTACTTC
CDR3: CAWTGTGRSGEQYF

D: -
size: -
V: TRBV4-1
J: TRBJ1-4
DNA: TGCGCCAGCAGCCAAAGAGGAGGGGAGGATGGTAAAAAACTGTTTTTT
CDR3: CASSQRGGEDGKKLFF